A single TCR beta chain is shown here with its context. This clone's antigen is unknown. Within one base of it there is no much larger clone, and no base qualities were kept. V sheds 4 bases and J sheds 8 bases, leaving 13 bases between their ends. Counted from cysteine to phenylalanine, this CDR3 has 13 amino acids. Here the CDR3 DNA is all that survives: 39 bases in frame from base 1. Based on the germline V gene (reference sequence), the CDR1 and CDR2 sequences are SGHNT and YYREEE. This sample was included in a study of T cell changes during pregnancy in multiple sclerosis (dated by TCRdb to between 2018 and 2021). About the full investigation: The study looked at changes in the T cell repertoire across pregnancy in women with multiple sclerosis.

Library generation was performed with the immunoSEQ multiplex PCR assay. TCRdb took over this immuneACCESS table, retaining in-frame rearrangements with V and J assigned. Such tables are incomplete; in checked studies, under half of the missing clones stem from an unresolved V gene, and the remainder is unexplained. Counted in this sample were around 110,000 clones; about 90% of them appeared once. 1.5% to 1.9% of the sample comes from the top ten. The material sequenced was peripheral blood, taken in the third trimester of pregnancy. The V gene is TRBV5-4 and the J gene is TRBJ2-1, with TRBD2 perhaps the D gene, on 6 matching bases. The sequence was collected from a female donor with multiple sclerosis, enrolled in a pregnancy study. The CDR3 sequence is CASSPPGEDEQFF. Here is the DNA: TGTGCCAGCAGCCCACCGGGGGAGGATGAGCAGTTCTTC.